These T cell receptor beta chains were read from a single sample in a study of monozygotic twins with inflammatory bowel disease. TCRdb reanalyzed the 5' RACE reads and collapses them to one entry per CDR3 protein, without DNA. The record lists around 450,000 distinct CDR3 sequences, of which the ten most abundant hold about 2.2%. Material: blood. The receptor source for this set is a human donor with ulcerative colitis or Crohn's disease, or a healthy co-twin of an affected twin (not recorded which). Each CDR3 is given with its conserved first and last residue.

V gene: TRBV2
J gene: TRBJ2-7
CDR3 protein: CAETGGQSGEQYF

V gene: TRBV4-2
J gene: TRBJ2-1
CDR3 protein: CASSQVGSRTYNEQFF

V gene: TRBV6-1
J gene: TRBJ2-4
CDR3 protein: CASSPGGSGKNIQYF

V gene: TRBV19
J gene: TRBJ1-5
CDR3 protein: CASRQGNQPQHF

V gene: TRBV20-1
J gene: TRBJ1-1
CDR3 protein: CSASKHRVGIFF

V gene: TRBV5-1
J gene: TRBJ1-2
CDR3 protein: CASSLDRAYGYTF

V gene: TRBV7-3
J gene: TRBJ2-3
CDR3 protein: CASSLPASDTQYF

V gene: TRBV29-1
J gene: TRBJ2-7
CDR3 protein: CSVGSRQTYEQYF

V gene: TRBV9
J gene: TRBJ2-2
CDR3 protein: CASSVREEAPGELFF

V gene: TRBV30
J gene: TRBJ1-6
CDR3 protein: CAWRRGGRDNSPLHF

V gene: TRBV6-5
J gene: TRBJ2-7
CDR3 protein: CASSYLLGTGFYEQYF

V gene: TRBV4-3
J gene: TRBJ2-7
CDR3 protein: CASSQDRIAGYEQYF

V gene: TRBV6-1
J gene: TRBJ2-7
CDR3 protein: CASSPLPLSGIGYEQYF

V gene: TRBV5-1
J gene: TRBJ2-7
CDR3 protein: CASSLGRTAGEQYF

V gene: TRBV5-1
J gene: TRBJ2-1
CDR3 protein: CASSENEGGTYNEQFF

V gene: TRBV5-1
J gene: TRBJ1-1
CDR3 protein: CASSSGLEGTEAFF

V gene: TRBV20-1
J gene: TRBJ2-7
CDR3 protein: CSARGGGRDYEQYF

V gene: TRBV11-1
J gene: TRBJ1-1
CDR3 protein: CASSLERDLAVTEAFF

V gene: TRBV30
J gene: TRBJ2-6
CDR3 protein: CAWSAGASGANVLTF

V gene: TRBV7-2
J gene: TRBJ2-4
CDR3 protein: CASSLQLTGGAKNIQYF

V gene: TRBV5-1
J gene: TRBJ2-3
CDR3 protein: CASSLATPRPSLTDTQYF

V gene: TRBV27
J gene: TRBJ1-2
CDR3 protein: CASSPSQGDLVYGYTF

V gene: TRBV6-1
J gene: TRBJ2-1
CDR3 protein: CASSPGNSPYNEQFF

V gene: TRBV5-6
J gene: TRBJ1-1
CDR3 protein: CASSFRLTGGNTEAFF

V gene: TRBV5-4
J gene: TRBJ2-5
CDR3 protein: CASSRGYGVETQYF

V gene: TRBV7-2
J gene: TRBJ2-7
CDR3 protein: CASSLGGQGVNEQYF

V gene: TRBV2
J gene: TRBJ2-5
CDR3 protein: CASRWTSGAETQYF

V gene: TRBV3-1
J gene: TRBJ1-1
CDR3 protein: CASSPIARRAEAFF

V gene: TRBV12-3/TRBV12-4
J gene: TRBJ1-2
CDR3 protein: CASSLGQARYGYTF

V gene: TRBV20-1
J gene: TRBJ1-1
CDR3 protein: CSANRNRNTEAFF

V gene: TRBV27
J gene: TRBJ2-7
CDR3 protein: CASSFGQGIEQYF

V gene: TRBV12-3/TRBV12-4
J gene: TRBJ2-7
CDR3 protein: CASRPAGPRDEQYF

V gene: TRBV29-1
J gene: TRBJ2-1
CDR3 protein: CSVGGGGYNEQFF

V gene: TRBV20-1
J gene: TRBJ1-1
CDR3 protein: CSPIQRDTEAFF

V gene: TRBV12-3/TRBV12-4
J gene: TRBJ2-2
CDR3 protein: CASRGAGRVTGELFF

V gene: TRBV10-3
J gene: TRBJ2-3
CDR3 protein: CAISEPGQGEDTQYF

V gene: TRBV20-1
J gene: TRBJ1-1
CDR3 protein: CSARDVMRSMNTEAFF

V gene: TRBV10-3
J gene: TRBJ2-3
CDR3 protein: CAISGQGADTQYF

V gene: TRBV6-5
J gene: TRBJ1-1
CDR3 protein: CASSSSFGNTEAFF

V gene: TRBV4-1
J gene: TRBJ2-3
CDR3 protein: CASSQDPSTMVARTDTQYF

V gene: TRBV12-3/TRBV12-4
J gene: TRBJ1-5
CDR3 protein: CASSLTGQGYQPQHF

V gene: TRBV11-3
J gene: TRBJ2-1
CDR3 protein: CASSLDRAGKWGEQFF

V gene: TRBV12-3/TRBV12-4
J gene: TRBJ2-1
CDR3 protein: CASSSIPGQGGHNEQFF

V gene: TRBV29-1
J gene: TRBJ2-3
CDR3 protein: CSVDQRGVLHTQYF

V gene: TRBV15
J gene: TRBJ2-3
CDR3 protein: CATRGVDTQYF

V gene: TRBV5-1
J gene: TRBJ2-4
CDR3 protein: CASSLVEGEAKNIQYF

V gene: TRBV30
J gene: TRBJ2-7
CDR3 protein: CAWSAQGAYEQYF

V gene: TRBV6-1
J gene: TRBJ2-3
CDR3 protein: CASAGERTDTQYF

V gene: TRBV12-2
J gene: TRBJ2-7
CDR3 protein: CASRLRSWGDSYEQYF